These T cell receptor beta chains were read from a single sample in a study of blood T cell repertoires in COVID-19. TCRdb keeps only in-frame clones here, not all; method: immunoSEQ multiplex PCR. Here the sample spans about 74,000 clones, about 84% being singletons. Sequences were obtained from peripheral blood. These receptors all come from a human donor in a cohort sampled during active COVID-19. The CDR3 runs from the conserved cysteine through the conserved F or W. A D gene is named only where the DNA matches it firmly. Clone size is stated in some rows and not others, as once, few, many or a class when expanded.

D | J | size | length | V | DNA | CDR3
TRBD1 | TRBJ1-4 | - | 14 | TRBV10-3 | TGTGCCATCAGTGACACCGGGACAGGGAATGGGCTGTTTTTT | CAISDTGTGNGLFF
- | TRBJ1-2 | once | 12 | TRBV19 | TGTGCCAGTAGCTTCCGGTCTCGGGGCTACACCTTC | CASSFRSRGYTF
- | TRBJ1-2 | - | 16 | TRBV10-3 | TGTGCCATCAGTGAGTCGGAGGGATGGGGGAACTATGGCTACACCTTC | CAISESEGWGNYGYTF
- | TRBJ1-2 | - | 16 | TRBV18 | TGTGCCAGCTCACCCCAGGGTATAGGTGGATTCGATGGCTACACCTTC | CASSPQGIGGFDGYTF
TRBD1 | TRBJ1-4 | - | 15 | TRBV7-2 | TGTGCCAGCAGCAAGAGGACAGGGGGCGTTGAAAAACTGTTTTTT | CASSKRTGGVEKLFF
- | TRBJ2-7 | - | 11 | TRBV19 | TGTGCCAGTAGTGTCGGTTACGAGCAGTACTTC | CASSVGYEQYF
- | TRBJ1-2 | few | 10 | TRBV29-1 | TGCAGCGTATCAGGGGATGGCTACACCTTC | CSVSGDGYTF
TRBD1 | TRBJ1-1 | - | 14 | TRBV28 | TGTGCCAGCAGTCTGGGACAGGGGAACACTGAAGCTTTCTTT | CASSLGQGNTEAFF
TRBD1 | TRBJ2-3 | - | 14 | TRBV19 | TGTGCCACCCAGACAGGGGGGTTCACGAATACGCAGTATTTT | CATQTGGFTNTQYF
TRBD1 | TRBJ2-4 | - | 15 | TRBV6-6 | TGTGCCAGCAGCTTACGTAGGGACAGTCTAGACATTCAGTACTTC | CASSLRRDSLDIQYF
- | TRBJ1-5 | - | 13 | TRBV12-3/TRBV12-4 | TGTGCCAGCAGGGTCGGTAGCAATCAGCCCCAGCATTTT | CASRVGSNQPQHF
- | TRBJ1-1 | - | 13 | TRBV12-3/TRBV12-4 | TGTGCCAGCAGTTTAGGGCAGAACACTGAAGCTTTCTTT | CASSLGQNTEAFF
- | TRBJ1-2 | once | 16 | TRBV3-1/TRBV3-2 | TGTGCCAGCAGCCAAGTAACAGTCCGTACGGTCTATGGCTACACCTTC | CASSQVTVRTVYGYTF
TRBD1 | TRBJ1-2 | once | 12 | TRBV19 | TGTGCCAGTCAACCCAGGGGGCGAGGCTACACCTTC | CASQPRGRGYTF
TRBD2 | TRBJ2-5 | - | 15 | TRBV28 | TGTGCCAGCAGTTTACTGAGCGGGGGACAAGAGACCCAGTACTTC | CASSLLSGGQETQYF
TRBD1 | TRBJ1-2 | medium-sized | 15 | TRBV19 | TGTGCCAGTAGTCCAGGACAGGGCAGGAACTATGGCTACACCTTC | CASSPGQGRNYGYTF
- | TRBJ1-5 | - | 13 | TRBV19 | TGTGCCAGTAGTGAAAGGAGGAATCAGCCCCAGCATTTT | CASSERRNQPQHF
- | TRBJ1-1 | once | 12 | TRBV5-1 | TGCGCCAGCAGTCCGGCAGGGTTCGAAGCTTTCTTT | CASSPAGFEAFF
TRBD1 | TRBJ2-1 | - | 14 | TRBV4-2 | TGTGCCAGCAGCCGAGACAGGGGGTTCAATGAGCAGTTCTTC | CASSRDRGFNEQFF
TRBD1 | TRBJ1-2 | - | 15 | TRBV7-2 | TGTGCCAGCAGCGGTGAACCGGGACAGGGTCGTGGCTACACCTTC | CASSGEPGQGRGYTF
TRBD1 | TRBJ2-5 | - | 15 | TRBV11-2 | TGTGCCAGCAGCTTAGCAACAGGGGGCAGGGAGACCCAGTACTTC | CASSLATGGRETQYF
TRBD1 | TRBJ2-1 | - | 13 | TRBV5-6 | TGTGCCAGCAGCTTTATCAACAGGGGGCATGAGTTCTTC | CASSFINRGHEFF
- | TRBJ1-1 | - | 14 | TRBV24-1 | TGTGCCACCTCGCGAAGCGGGCAGAACACTGAAGCTTTCTTT | CATSRSGQNTEAFF
TRBD1 | TRBJ2-2 | - | 16 | TRBV7-3 | TGTGCCAGCAGCCCGTCGACAGGGCAGATGGCCGGGGAGCTGTTTTTT | CASSPSTGQMAGELFF
- | TRBJ2-7 | - | 15 | TRBV10-3 | TGTGCCATCAGTGAGTCAATCGGCGGTACCTACGAGCAGTACTTC | CAISESIGGTYEQYF
- | TRBJ1-2 | - | 14 | TRBV7-9 | TGTGCCAGCAGCTCATCCCCCGGTAACTATGGCTACACCTTC | CASSSSPGNYGYTF
- | TRBJ2-2 | - | 15 | TRBV11-2 | TGTGCCAGCAGACAAATCGGACAGAACACCGGGGAGCTGTTTTTT | CASRQIGQNTGELFF
TRBD2 | TRBJ2-3 | few | 15 | TRBV2 | TGTGCCAGCAGTGAACTCGCGGGGGGGCCCGGTACGCAGTATTTT | CASSELAGGPGTQYF
- | TRBJ1-2 | few | 13 | TRBV18 | TGTGCCAGCTCACCATCACAGTACTATGGCTACACCTTC | CASSPSQYYGYTF
TRBD2 | TRBJ2-2 | once | 15 | TRBV20-1 | TGCAGTGCTAGTGTGGCTAGCGGGGCCACCGGGGAGCTGTTTTTT | CSASVASGATGELFF
TRBD1 | TRBJ1-1 | - | 14 | TRBV5-7 | TGTGCCAGCAGCCGTCCCGGGACAGGGGTTCGGGCTTTCTTT | CASSRPGTGVRAFF
- | TRBJ2-1 | few | 12 | TRBV12-3/TRBV12-4 | TGTGCCAGCAGCAGGTCCTCCGATGAGCAGTTCTTC | CASSRSSDEQFF
- | TRBJ2-7 | - | 14 | TRBV2 | TGTGCCAGCAGTGGGAGAGGAGGTACCCACGAGCAGTACTTC | CASSGRGGTHEQYF
- | TRBJ2-3 | - | 16 | TRBV7-9 | TGTGCCAGCAGCTTAGGTCCTGGACAGAGCACAGATACGCAGTATTTT | CASSLGPGQSTDTQYF
TRBD2 | TRBJ2-2 | - | 19 | TRBV27 | TGTGCCAGCAGACGAGGACTAGCGGGGGGGCCTTTGGTCACCGGGGAGCTGTTTTTT | CASRRGLAGGPLVTGELFF
- | TRBJ2-7 | - | 16 | TRBV5-1 | TGCGCCAGCAGCTTGGGGGTTGGGGCAGGTCACAACGAGCAGTACTTC | CASSLGVGAGHNEQYF
- | TRBJ2-1 | - | 12 | TRBV7-9 | TGTGCCAGCAGCTTAATCCCCTATGAGCAGTTCTTC | CASSLIPYEQFF
TRBD2 | TRBJ2-3 | - | 17 | TRBV28 | TGTGCCAGCAGTTTAGCTAGCGGGGTCCCTGGCACAGATACGCAGTATTTT | CASSLASGVPGTDTQYF
TRBD2 | TRBJ2-3 | - | 13 | TRBV6-5 | TGTGCCAGCAGCGGGGGGGCCCCCGGTACGCAGTATTTT | CASSGGAPGTQYF
- | TRBJ1-2 | - | 16 | TRBV21-1 | TGTGCCAGCAGCCTACGGACAGCTAGTGCTAACTATGGCTACACCTTC | CASSLRTASANYGYTF
TRBD1 | TRBJ1-2 | - | 12 | TRBV12-3/TRBV12-4 | TGTGCCAGCAGTATAGGGACAGGGGGCTACACCTTC | CASSIGTGGYTF
- | TRBJ2-5 | once | 16 | TRBV19 | TGTGCCAGTAGTATACGCCCGGGGGAGTTCCAGGAGACCCAGTACTTC | CASSIRPGEFQETQYF
TRBD1 | TRBJ2-3 | - | 18 | TRBV28 | TGTGCCAGCAGTAGGAGGACAGGGAGAGGGGTGGAGACAGATACGCAGTATTTT | CASSRRTGRGVETDTQYF
TRBD1 | TRBJ1-6 | - | 17 | TRBV2 | TGTGCCAGCAGTGGTAGACAGGGCAGGTCCTATAATTCACCCCTCCACTTT | CASSGRQGRSYNSPLHF
- | TRBJ1-6 | few | 14 | TRBV3-1/TRBV3-2 | TGTGCCAGCAGCCAAGATGGGGGGAATTCACCCCTCCACTTT | CASSQDGGNSPLHF
TRBD2 | TRBJ2-5 | few | 15 | TRBV4-1 | TGCGCCAGCAGCCAAGAGGGGACTAGTCAAGAGACCCAGTACTTC | CASSQEGTSQETQYF